The 14 T cell receptor beta chains below come from one sample, sequenced in a study of blood T cell repertoires in COVID-19. TCRdb's copy holds only in-frame clones and misses some; the assay was immunoSEQ multiplex PCR. The repertoire holds 120,000 or so clones, with roughly 90% as singletons. Sequencing was performed on peripheral blood. The receptor source for this set is a man aged 45-65 years with acute or convalescent COVID-19.

The rearrangement links TRBV5-6 to TRBJ1-1; D ambiguous. Deletions cut 5 bases from V and 0 bases from J, with 2 bases between. Germline V gene lookup returns CDR1 SGHDT and CDR2 YYEEEE. The CDR3 is made up of 11 amino acids. This chain's CDR3 is CASSMNTEAFF. CDR3 nucleotides: TGTGCCAGCAGTATGAACACTGAAGCTTTCTTT.

The chain joins TRBV14 to TRBJ2-4; 9 bases line up with TRBD1. With 0 bases clipped from V and 10 bases from J, the junction kept 10 bases outside the gene matches. The germline gives CDR1 SGHDN, CDR2 FVKESK. The CDR3 covers 16 residues. The CDR3 protein is CASSQEMGQGNRIQYF. The CDR3 DNA follows: TGTGCCAGCAGCCAAGAAATGGGACAGGGAAACAGGATTCAGTACTTC.

The gene calls are TRBV19 and TRBJ1-5; no reliable D call. This CDR3 has 14 residues. The ends were cut back, 2 bases at V and 4 bases at J, with 9 bases in the middle. CDR1 and CDR2 from the germline V gene are LNHDA and SQIVND (reference sequence). The CDR3 region is CASSIQDGNQPQHF. The CDR3, as DNA: TGTGCCAGTAGTATACAGGATGGAAATCAGCCCCAGCATTTT.

The J gene is TRBJ1-5, the V gene TRBV30; D is ambiguous. The germline V gene encodes CDR1 GTSNPN and CDR2 SVGIG (reference sequence). The CDR3 consists of 13 residues. V was cut by 1 base and J by 0 bases, with 4 bases left in between. This CDR3 is CAWSGYSNQPQHF. CDR3 DNA: TGTGCCTGGAGTGGTTATAGCAATCAGCCCCAGCATTTT.

The chain joins TRBV20-1 to TRBJ2-5; D is possibly TRBD2 (5 bases). Germline CDR1 reads DFQATT; CDR2 reads SNEGSKA (reference sequence). The length of the CDR3 is 12 residues. Trimming took 3 bases from V and 6 from J, leaving 11 bases between them. The chain's CDR3 is CSASQSGKTQYF. In DNA, the CDR3 is TGCAGTGCTAGTCAGTCCGGGAAGACCCAGTACTTC.

This sequence joins TRBV28 and TRBJ2-1, with unresolved D. This CDR3 has 16 residues. CDR1 is MDHEN and CDR2 is SYDVKM in the germline V gene. V was clipped by 1 base and J by 0 bases, with 10 bases between them. The CDR3 loop reads CASSLSRASSYNEQFF. The CDR3 region has the DNA TGTGCCAGCAGTTTATCACGCGCGAGCTCCTACAATGAGCAGTTCTTC.

The chain is built from TRBV10-1 and TRBJ2-7, with D maybe TRBD2 (6 bases). The germline V gene encodes CDR1 WNHNN and CDR2 SYGVQD (reference sequence). The CDR3 spans 15 residues. The V end was cut by 4 bases, the J end by 0 bases, with 13 bases between. The CDR3 nucleotides are TGCGCCAGCAGTGCAAACCGGGGGAGCTCCTACGAGCAGTACTTC. This codes for CASSANRGSSYEQYF.

V is TRBV3-1 (or the pseudogene TRBV3-2) and J is TRBJ2-1, with TRBD2 identical over 11 bases. With 1 base clipped from V and 9 bases from J, the junction kept 11 bases outside the gene matches. The germline V gene encodes CDR1 LGHDT and CDR2 YNNKEL (reference sequence). The CDR3 has 17 amino acids. In DNA form, the CDR3 reads TGTGCCAGCAGCCAAGCTCTGGGGCTAGCGGGAGGAGGTGAGCAGTTCTTC. Translating gives CASSQALGLAGGGEQFF.

This clone was counted only a few times. The V and J genes are TRBV5-1 and TRBJ2-7; 10 bases match TRBD2. CDR1 is SGHRS, CDR2 YFSETQ, per germline. V dropped 6 bases and J dropped 2; count of bases not matched to a gene: 11. CDR3 length: 16 residues. The CDR3 DNA follows: TGCGCCAGCACCCCGGGGATAGCGGGAGGCGCCTACGAGCAGTACTTC. Protein: CASTPGIAGGAYEQYF.

This clone was picked up many times. Other DNA sequences of this sample code for an identical CDR3. CDR3 sequence reads: CASSIVLAGGSDTQYF. The CDR3 coding sequence is TGTGCCAGTAGTATAGTCCTAGCGGGAGGATCAGATACGCAGTATTTT. V is TRBV19 and J is TRBJ2-3, with 11 bases fitting TRBD2. The ends lost 1 base at V and 4 bases at J; junction bases unmatched: 4. The CDR3 consists of 16 residues. Germline V lookup: CDR1 LNHDA, CDR2 SQIVND (reference sequence).

V is TRBV18 and J is TRBJ2-1; D possibly corresponds to TRBD2 (5 bases). V was cut by 0 bases and J by 7 bases, with 16 bases left in between. CDR1 and CDR2 from the germline V gene are KGHSH and LQKENI. There are 16 residues in the CDR3. The CDR3 sequence is CASSPPGAALRNEQFF. DNA for the CDR3: TGTGCCAGCTCACCACCCGGAGCGGCCCTAAGGAATGAGCAGTTCTTC.

Concerning this clone: Other DNA sequences within the sample encode an identical CDR3. The chain links TRBV5-1 to TRBJ1-1, with TRBD1 as a possible D gene (6 bases). The CDR3 totals 14 residues. The V gene's germline CDR1 is SGHRS and CDR2 YFSETQ. V dropped 2 bases and J dropped 1 base, with 9 bases sitting between them. The CDR3 bases are TGCGCCAGCAGCTTACGGGACACGAACACTGAAGCTTTCTTT. Amino acids: CASSLRDTNTEAFF.

The rearrangement joins TRBV19 to TRBJ2-7; TRBD1 is a possible D gene (6 bases). Trimming took off 10 bases at V and 3 bases at J, with 13 bases between the two ends. CDR1 is LNHDA and CDR2 is SQIVND in the germline V gene (reference sequence). CDR3 length: 12 amino acids. This CDR3 is CATRDTSYEQYF. CDR3 nucleotides: TGTGCCACCCGGGACACCAGCTACGAGCAGTACTTC.

The chain employs TRBV6-2 or TRBV6-3 and TRBJ1-1, with TRBD1 matching over 9 bases. This CDR3 has 15 amino acids. CDR1 and CDR2 (germline): MNHEY, SVGEGT. The V segment lost 2 bases and the J segment 6 bases; nucleotides outside the gene matches: 7. The CDR3 protein is CASSYGGTGTAEAFF. As DNA, the CDR3 is TGTGCCAGCAGTTACGGTGGGACAGGGACCGCTGAAGCTTTCTTT.